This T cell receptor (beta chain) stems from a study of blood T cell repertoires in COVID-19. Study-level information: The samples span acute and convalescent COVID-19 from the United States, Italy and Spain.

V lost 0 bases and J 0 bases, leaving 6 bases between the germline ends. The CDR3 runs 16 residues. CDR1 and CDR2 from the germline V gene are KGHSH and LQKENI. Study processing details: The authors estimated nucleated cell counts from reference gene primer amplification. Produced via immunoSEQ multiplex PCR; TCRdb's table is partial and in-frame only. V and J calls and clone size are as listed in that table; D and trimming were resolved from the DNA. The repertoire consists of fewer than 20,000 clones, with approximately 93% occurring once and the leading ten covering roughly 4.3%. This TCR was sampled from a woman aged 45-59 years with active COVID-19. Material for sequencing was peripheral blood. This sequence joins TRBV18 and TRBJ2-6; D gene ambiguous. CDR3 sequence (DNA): TGTGCCAGCTCACCACCGGTGGCCTCTGGGGCCAACGTCCTGACTTTC. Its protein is CASSPPVASGANVLTF.